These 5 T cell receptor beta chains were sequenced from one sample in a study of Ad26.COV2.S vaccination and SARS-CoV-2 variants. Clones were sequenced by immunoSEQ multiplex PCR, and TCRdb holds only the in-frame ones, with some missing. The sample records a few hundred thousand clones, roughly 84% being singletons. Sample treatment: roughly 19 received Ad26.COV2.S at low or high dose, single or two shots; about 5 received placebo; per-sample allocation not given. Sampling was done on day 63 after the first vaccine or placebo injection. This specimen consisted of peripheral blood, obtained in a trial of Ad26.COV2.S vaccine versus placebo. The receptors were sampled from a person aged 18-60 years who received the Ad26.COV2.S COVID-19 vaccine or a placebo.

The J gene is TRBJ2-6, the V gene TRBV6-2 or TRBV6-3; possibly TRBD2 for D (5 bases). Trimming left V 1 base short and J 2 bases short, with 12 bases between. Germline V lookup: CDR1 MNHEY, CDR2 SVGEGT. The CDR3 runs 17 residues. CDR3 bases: TGTGCCAGCAGTTACTTTACGGAGGTGACTGGGGCCAACGTCCTGACTTTC. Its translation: CASSYFTEVTGANVLTF.

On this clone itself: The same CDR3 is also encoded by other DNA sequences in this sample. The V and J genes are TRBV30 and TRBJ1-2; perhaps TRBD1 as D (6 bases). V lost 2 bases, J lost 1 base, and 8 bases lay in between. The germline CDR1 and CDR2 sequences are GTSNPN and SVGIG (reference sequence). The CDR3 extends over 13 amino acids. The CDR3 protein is CAWSTGSNYGYTF. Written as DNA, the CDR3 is TGTGCCTGGAGTACAGGGAGTAACTATGGCTACACCTTC.

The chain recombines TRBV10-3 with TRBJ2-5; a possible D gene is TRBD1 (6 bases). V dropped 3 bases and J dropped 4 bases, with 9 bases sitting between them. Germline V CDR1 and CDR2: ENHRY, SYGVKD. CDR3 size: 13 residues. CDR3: CAISEQGRETQYF. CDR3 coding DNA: TGTGCCATCAGTGAACAGGGTAGAGAGACCCAGTACTTC.

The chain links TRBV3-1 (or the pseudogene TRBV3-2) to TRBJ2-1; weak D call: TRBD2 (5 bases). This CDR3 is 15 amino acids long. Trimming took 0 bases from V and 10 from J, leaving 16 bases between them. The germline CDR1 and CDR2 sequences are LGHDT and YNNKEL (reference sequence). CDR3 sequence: CASSQEEVGLEEQFF. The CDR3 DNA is TGTGCCAGCAGCCAAGAGGAGGTGGGGTTGGAGGAGCAGTTCTTC.

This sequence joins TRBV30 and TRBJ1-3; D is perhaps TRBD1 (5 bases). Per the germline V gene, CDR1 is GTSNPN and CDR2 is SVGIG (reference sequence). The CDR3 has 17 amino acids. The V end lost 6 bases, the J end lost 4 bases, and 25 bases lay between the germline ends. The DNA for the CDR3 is TGTGCCTGCCGGACCGTGGCAGATCGGGACTTCGGAAACACCATATATTTT. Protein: CACRTVADRDFGNTIYF.